This T cell receptor beta chain emerged from a study of T cells in Graves' hyperthyroidism and ophthalmopathy. Study-level information: Peripheral blood was taken when the disease was first diagnosed, before any treatment began. Notes on the study in general: The model predicted ophthalmopathy a median around 6.5 months before onset.

This clonotype was observed at least ten times. The target antigen is unknown. V was clipped by 7 bases and J by 6 bases, with 9 bases between them. The CDR3 loop spans 11 amino acids. Germline values: CDR1 MNHNS, CDR2 SASEGT. TCR beta CDR3 region amplification was performed from RNA transcripts. First-round RT-PCR of the TCR CDR3 relied on the HTBI primer set. TCRdb recomputed calls from the multiplex PCR reads with MiXCR, one row per CDR3 protein. There are about 720,000 distinct CDR3 sequences in the sample; approximately 16% occur only once, and under 10% lies in the top ten. Sequenced input: blood. This sequence originates from a man younger than 30 with Graves' hyperthyroidism. The rearrangement joins TRBV6-1 to TRBJ1-2; D not certain. CDR3 sequence: CASTLGDGYTF. The CDR3 nucleotides read TGTGCCAGCACCCTCGGGGATGGCTACACCTTC.